The clone carrying this T cell receptor beta chain showed up just once. Sequenced by immunoSEQ multiplex PCR; TCRdb stores in-frame clones only, minus some. Of roughly 200,000 clones in the sample, approximately 84% were seen once. These data originate in a study of blood T cell repertoires in COVID-19. The CDR3 is 17 amino acids. The V gene end was trimmed by 1 base and the J gene end by 0 bases; junction bases not matched to a gene: 4. This receptor was taken from an elderly woman with acute or convalescent COVID-19. Specimen: peripheral blood. The genes are TRBV23-1 and TRBJ2-1; 9 bases agree with TRBD2. TRBV23-1 is identified as an open reading frame with a role that is uncertain. The CDR3 DNA follows: TGCGCCAGCAGTCAATGGGGACTAGCTAGCTCCTACAATGAGCAGTTCTTC. Its protein is CASSQWGLASSYNEQFF.